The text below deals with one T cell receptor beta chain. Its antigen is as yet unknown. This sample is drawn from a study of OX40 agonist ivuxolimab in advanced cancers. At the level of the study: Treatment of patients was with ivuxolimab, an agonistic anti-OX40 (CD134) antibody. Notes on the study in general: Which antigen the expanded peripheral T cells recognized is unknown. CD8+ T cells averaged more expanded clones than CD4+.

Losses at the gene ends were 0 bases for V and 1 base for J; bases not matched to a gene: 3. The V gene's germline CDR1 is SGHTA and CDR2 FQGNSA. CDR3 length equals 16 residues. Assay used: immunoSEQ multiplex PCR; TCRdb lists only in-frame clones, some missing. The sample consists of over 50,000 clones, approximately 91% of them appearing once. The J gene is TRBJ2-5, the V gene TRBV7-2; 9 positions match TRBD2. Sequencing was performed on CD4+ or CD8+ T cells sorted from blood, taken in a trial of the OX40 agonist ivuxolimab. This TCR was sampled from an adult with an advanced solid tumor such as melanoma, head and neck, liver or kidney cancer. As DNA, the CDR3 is TGTGCCAGCAGCTTAGCCCCGACTAGCGGCCAAGAGACCCAGTACTTC. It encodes CASSLAPTSGQETQYF.